A selection of T cell receptor beta chains follows, all from one sample in a study of CD4 T cells in relation to SARS-CoV-2 and coronaviruses. This table comes from immunoSEQ multiplex PCR, and its TCRdb copy is limited to in-frame clones, with some not included. The sample consists of some 21,000 clones, about 80% of them appearing once. No cognate antigen is known for these TCRs. Specimen: CD4+ T cells from PBMCs, cultured in vitro. The receptors derive from a human donor in good health. Each CDR3 is given with its conserved first and last residue. D genes are given only for firm matches. Clone size appears in some rows only: once, few, many, or a class for an expanded clone.

J | D | V | size | DNA | CDR3
TRBJ2-3 | NA | TRBV5-5 | NA | TGTGCCAGCAGCTTGGGTGCGCGGGTCTCCACAGATACGCAGTATTTT | CASSLGARVSTDTQYF
TRBJ2-7 | NA | TRBV7-7 | NA | TGTGCCAGCAGCTTAGATATAGGGGCCGAGCAGTACTTC | CASSLDIGAEQYF
TRBJ1-3 | TRBD1 | TRBV30 | NA | TGTGCCTGGAGTGGGGACAGTGGAAGTGGGAACACCATATATTTT | CAWSGDSGSGNTIYF
TRBJ2-2 | NA | TRBV10-3 | NA | TGTGCCATCAGTTCCACAAACACCGGGGAGCTGTTTTTT | CAISSTNTGELFF
TRBJ2-1 | NA | TRBV6-1 | NA | TGTGCCAGCAGTGAGCTTGTGAATGAGCAGTTCTTC | CASSELVNEQFF
TRBJ2-7 | TRBD2 | TRBV12-5 | NA | TGTGCTAGTGGTTTGGTTTCTGGGCTGTCGTTCGGGAGGACCGACCGGGGGTGGGAGCAGTACTTC | CASGLVSGLSFGRTDRGWEQYF
TRBJ2-1 | NA | TRBV11-3 | NA | TGTGCCAGCAGCTCGGGCTCCTACAATGAGCAGTTCTTC | CASSSGSYNEQFF
TRBJ1-1 | TRBD1 | TRBV30 | NA | TGTGCCTGGTCTCCGGGACAGGTGAACACTGAAGCTTTCTTT | CAWSPGQVNTEAFF
TRBJ2-7 | TRBD2 | TRBV6-5 | NA | TGTGCCAGCAGCGGAGATAGCGGGAGCTCCTACGAGCAGTACTTC | CASSGDSGSSYEQYF
TRBJ1-2 | NA | TRBV30 | few | TGTGCCTGGAGTGCGGGGGGGAAGCACTATGGCTACACCTTC | CAWSAGGKHYGYTF
TRBJ2-5 | NA | TRBV6-5 | NA | TGTGCCAGCAGTTACTCCACTGGGCCGAAAGAGACCCAGTACTTC | CASSYSTGPKETQYF
TRBJ1-3 | NA | TRBV5-4 | once | TGTGCCAGCAGCTTACTGGGTTGGGGGTCTGGAAACACCATATATTTT | CASSLLGWGSGNTIYF
TRBJ2-5 | TRBD1 | TRBV5-4 | NA | TGTGCCAGCAGCACGGGACAGGGTTGGGAGACCCAGTACTTC | CASSTGQGWETQYF
TRBJ2-1 | NA | TRBV19 | NA | TGTGCCAGTAGTATAGGGGGCCAGTTTGGAGATGAGCAGTTCTTC | CASSIGGQFGDEQFF
TRBJ2-2 | NA | TRBV7-9 | few | TGTGCCAGCAGCTTAAAAGTAACCGGGGAGCTGTTTTTT | CASSLKVTGELFF
TRBJ2-7 | NA | TRBV6-5 | NA | TGTGCCAGCAGCCGCGGGGCCTACGAGCAGTACTTC | CASSRGAYEQYF
TRBJ1-1 | NA | TRBV19 | NA | TGTGCCAGTAGACTGATAGGGAACACTGAAGCTTTCTTT | CASRLIGNTEAFF
TRBJ1-1 | NA | TRBV6-5 | NA | TGTGCCAGCAGCCCAGGGGCCGACGCGAACACTGAAGCTTTCTTT | CASSPGADANTEAFF
TRBJ2-7 | TRBD1 | TRBV5-1 | NA | TGCGCCAGCAGCGATACAGGGGGCGTCAACGAGCAGTACTTC | CASSDTGGVNEQYF
TRBJ2-2 | NA | TRBV25-1 | NA | TGTGCCAGCAGTGAACGGCACCCCGGGGAGCTGTTTTTT | CASSERHPGELFF
TRBJ1-1 | NA | TRBV30 | NA | TGTGCCTGGAGAGCTACAGGCGAAGCTTTCTTT | CAWRATGEAFF
TRBJ2-1 | NA | TRBV27 | NA | TGTGCCAGCAGTTTATTCGCAGATAATTACAATGAGCAGTTCTTC | CASSLFADNYNEQFF
TRBJ1-1 | TRBD1 | TRBV7-9 | NA | TGTGCCAGCAGCTCCTTAGGTAGGGGGCTCACTGAAGCTTTCTTT | CASSSLGRGLTEAFF
TRBJ2-7 | NA | TRBV7-9 | few | TGTGCCAGCAGCCAAGGGACACATTACGAGCAGTACTTC | CASSQGTHYEQYF
TRBJ2-7 | NA | TRBV25-1 | few | TGTGCCAGCAGTGGATGGGGGGCCGGGGAGCAGTACTTC | CASSGWGAGEQYF
TRBJ2-7 | NA | TRBV18 | NA | TGTGCCAGCTCACCACCGTCCGGGGACGCGTACTTC | CASSPPSGDAYF
TRBJ2-7 | NA | TRBV18 | NA | TGTGCCAGCTCACCAGAAGTGTATGTCGAGCAGTACTTC | CASSPEVYVEQYF
TRBJ1-1 | NA | TRBV7-9 | NA | TGTGCCAGCAGCTTACGAGGGGAGAACACTGAAGCTTTCTTT | CASSLRGENTEAFF
TRBJ2-1 | NA | TRBV20-1 | NA | TGCAGTGCTAGAATAGTCGGTGAGCAGTTCTTC | CSARIVGEQFF
TRBJ1-1 | NA | TRBV28 | NA | TGTGCCAGCAGACCGGCGGGGGCGGGCAGGGCTGAAGCTTTCTTT | CASRPAGAGRAEAFF
TRBJ2-7 | NA | TRBV3-1/TRBV3-2 | few | TGTGCCAGCAGCCAATCCTACGAGCAGTACTTC | CASSQSYEQYF
TRBJ2-2 | NA | TRBV27 | NA | TGTGCCAGCAGTCAAGGGGGTACCACCACCGGGGAGCTGTTTTTT | CASSQGGTTTGELFF
TRBJ2-3 | TRBD2 | TRBV19 | NA | TGTGCCAGTAGTGGTGGACTAGCGGGTGTGCGAACGCAGTATTTT | CASSGGLAGVRTQYF
TRBJ2-4 | NA | TRBV13 | NA | TGTGCCAGCAGCTTAGTTTCGGACGGCAAAAACATTCAGTACTTC | CASSLVSDGKNIQYF
TRBJ2-7 | TRBD2 | TRBV9 | NA | TGTGCCAGCAGCCCCCGACTAGCGGGAGAACTGGAGCAGTACTTC | CASSPRLAGELEQYF
TRBJ1-1 | NA | TRBV7-8 | NA | TGTGCCAGCAGCTTGCGGTGGCGGGGCAGGGAGTCGGCAATTTCTCCTGAAGCTTTCTTT | CASSLRWRGRESAISPEAFF
TRBJ2-2 | NA | TRBV9 | NA | TGTGCCAGCAGCGTAGTCCAGGGAGAAACCGGGGAGCTGTTTTTT | CASSVVQGETGELFF
TRBJ1-5 | TRBD1 | TRBV6-5 | NA | TGTGCCAGCAGCTGGACAGGGAATAGCAATCAGCCCCAGCATTTT | CASSWTGNSNQPQHF
TRBJ2-1 | NA | TRBV4-1 | few | TGCGCCAGCAGCCAAGTACTTGGGAATCACAATGAGCAGTTCTTC | CASSQVLGNHNEQFF
TRBJ2-3 | TRBD2 | TRBV18 | NA | TGTGCCAGCTCACCGACTAGCGGGAGCACAGATACGCAGTATTTT | CASSPTSGSTDTQYF
TRBJ2-1 | TRBD2 | TRBV6-1 | NA | TGTGCCAGCAGTGAACTTGGCTCTAGCGGGATCCATGAGCAGTTCTTC | CASSELGSSGIHEQFF
TRBJ1-1 | NA | TRBV2 | NA | TGTGCCAGCAGTGATAGGGAGATAATGAACACTGAAGCTTTCTTT | CASSDREIMNTEAFF
TRBJ2-6 | NA | TRBV6-2/TRBV6-3 | NA | TGTGCCAGCAGTTACGGGGCCCGTCGAGGTGGGGCCAACGTCCTGACTTTC | CASSYGARRGGANVLTF
TRBJ2-7 | TRBD1 | TRBV2 | medium-sized | TGTGCCAGTGAGGGACAGAGTCACTACGAGCAGTACTTC | CASEGQSHYEQYF
TRBJ2-7 | NA | TRBV20-1 | few | TGCAGTGCAAGGGACCCGTACGAGCAGTACTTC | CSARDPYEQYF
TRBJ2-1 | TRBD2 | TRBV27 | NA | TGTGCCAGCAGTCAAAGCGGGAGCTCCTACAATGAGCAGTTCTTC | CASSQSGSSYNEQFF
TRBJ1-3 | TRBD1 | TRBV3-1/TRBV3-2 | NA | TGTGCCAGCAGCCCAGGACAGGGGGCTGGAAACACCATATATTTT | CASSPGQGAGNTIYF
TRBJ1-5 | TRBD1 | TRBV7-2 | NA | TGTGCCAGCAGCCTCAGCGGGGGACAGGCCGGACAGCCCCAGCATTTT | CASSLSGGQAGQPQHF
TRBJ1-1 | NA | TRBV7-2 | NA | TGTGCCAGCAGTCTACAGGGTGGGGCTTTCTTT | CASSLQGGAFF
TRBJ2-2 | NA | TRBV7-2 | NA | TGTGCCAGCAGCAAATTCGCAGGGAACACCGGGGAGCTGTTTTTT | CASSKFAGNTGELFF
TRBJ2-6 | NA | TRBV18 | NA | TGTGCCAGCTCACCACCGGGACTCTCTCTTTCTGGGGCCAACGTCCTGACTTTC | CASSPPGLSLSGANVLTF
TRBJ1-2 | NA | TRBV19 | once | TGTGCCAGTAGTATCCTCCTCGGGAATCGCTATGGCTACACCTTC | CASSILLGNRYGYTF
TRBJ1-3 | TRBD1 | TRBV7-7 | once | TGTGCCAGCAGCCCAGACAGGGGGGCTGGAAACACCATATATTTT | CASSPDRGAGNTIYF